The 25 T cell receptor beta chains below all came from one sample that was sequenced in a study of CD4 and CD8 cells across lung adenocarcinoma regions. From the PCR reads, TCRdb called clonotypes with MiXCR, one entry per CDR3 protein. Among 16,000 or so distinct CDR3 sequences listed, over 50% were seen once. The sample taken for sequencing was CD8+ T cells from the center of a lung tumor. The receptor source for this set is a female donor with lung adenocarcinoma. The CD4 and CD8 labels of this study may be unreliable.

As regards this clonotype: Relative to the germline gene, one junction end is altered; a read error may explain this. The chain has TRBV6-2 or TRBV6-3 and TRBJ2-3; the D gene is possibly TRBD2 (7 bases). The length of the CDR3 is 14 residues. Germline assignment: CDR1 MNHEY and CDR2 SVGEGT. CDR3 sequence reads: CASRGRGGPETQYF. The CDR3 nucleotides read TGTGCCAGCCGCGGGAGAGGGGGGCCAGAGACGCAGTATTTC.

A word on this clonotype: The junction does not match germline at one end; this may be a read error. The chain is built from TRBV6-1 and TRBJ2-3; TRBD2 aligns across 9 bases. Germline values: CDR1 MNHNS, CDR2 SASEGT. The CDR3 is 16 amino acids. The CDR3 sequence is CASGGSGGPTPETQYF. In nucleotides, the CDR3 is TGTGCCAGCGGGGGTAGCGGGGGCCCAACCCCAGAGACGCAGTATTTT.

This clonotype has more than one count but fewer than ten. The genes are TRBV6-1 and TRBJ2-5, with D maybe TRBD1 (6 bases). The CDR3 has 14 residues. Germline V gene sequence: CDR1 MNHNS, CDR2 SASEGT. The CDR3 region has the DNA TGTGCGGGCAGTGGGGGCCGTGACAAAGAGACCCAGTACTTC. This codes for CAGSGGRDKETQYF.

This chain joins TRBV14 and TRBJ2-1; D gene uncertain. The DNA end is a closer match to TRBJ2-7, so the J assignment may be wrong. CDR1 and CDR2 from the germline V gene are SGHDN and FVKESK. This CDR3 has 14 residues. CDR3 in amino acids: CASSARRSSYEQYF. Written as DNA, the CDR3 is TGTGCCAGCAGCGCCCGTCGAAGCTCCTACGAGCAGTACTTC.

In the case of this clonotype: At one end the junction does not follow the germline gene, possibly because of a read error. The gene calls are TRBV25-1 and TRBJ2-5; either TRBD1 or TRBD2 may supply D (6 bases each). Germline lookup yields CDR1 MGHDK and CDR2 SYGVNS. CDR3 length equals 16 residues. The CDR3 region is CASGGYGGRGQETQYF. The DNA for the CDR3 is TGTGCCAGCGGGGGGTACGGGGGACGGGGACAAGAGACGCAGTACTTC.

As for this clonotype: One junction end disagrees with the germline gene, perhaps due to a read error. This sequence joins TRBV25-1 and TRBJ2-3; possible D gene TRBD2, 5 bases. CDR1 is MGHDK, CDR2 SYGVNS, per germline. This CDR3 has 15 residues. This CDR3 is CASIELRGATNTQYF. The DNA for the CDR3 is TGTGCCAGCATTGAATTACGGGGAGCCACAAATACGCAGTATTTT.

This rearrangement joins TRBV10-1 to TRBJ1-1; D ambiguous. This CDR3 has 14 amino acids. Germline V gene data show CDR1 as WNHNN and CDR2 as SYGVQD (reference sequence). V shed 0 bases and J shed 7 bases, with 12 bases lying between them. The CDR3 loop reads CASSESMEVDEAFF. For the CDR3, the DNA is TGCGCCAGCAGTGAGTCGATGGAGGTGGATGAAGCTTTCTTT.

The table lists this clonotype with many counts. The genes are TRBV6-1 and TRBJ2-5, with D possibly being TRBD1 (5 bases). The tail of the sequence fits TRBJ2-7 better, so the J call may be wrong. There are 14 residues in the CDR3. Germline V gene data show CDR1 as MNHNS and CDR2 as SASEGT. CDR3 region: CASSEAGQSYEQYF. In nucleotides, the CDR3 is TGTGCCAGCAGTGAAGCGGGGCAGTCCTACGAGCAGTACTTC.

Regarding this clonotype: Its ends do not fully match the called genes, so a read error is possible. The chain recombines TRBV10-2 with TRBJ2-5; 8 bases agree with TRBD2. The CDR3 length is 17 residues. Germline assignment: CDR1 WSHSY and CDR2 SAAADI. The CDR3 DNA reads TGCGCCAGCAGTGAGCCGCCCGCCGGGGGGGCCGAAGATACCCAGTACTTC. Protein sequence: CASSEPPAGGAEDTQYF.

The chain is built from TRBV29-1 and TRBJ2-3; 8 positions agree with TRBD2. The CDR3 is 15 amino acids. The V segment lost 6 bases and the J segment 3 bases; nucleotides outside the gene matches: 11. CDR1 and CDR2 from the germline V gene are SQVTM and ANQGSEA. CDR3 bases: TGCAGCGTGAAAAGCGGGAGTGATAGGACAGATACGCAGTATTTT. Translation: CSVKSGSDRTDTQYF.

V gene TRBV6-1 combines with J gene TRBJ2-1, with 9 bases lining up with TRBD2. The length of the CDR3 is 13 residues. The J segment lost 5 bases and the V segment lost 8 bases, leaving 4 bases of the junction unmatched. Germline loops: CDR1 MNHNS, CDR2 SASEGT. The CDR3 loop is CASGSGSHNEQFF. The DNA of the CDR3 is TGTGCCAGCGGTAGCGGGAGCCACAATGAGCAGTTCTTC.

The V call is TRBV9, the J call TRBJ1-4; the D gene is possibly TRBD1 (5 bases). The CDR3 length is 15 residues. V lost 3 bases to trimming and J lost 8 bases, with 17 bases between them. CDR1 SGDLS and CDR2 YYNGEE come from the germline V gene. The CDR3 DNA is TGTGCCAGCAGCGGTGAGGGGAGGTATGGAGAAAAACTGTTTTTT. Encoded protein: CASSGEGRYGEKLFF.

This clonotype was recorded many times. In nucleotides, the CDR3 is TGCGCCAGCAGTGGACCCCGGCTAGCGGGACGCAATGAGCAGTTCTTC. Encoded protein: CASSGPRLAGRNEQFF. The chain links TRBV10-2 to TRBJ2-1, with 9 bases that match TRBD2. The CDR3 sequence is 16 residues long. The germline CDR1 and CDR2 sequences are WSHSY and SAAADI. Trimming cost V 4 bases and J 6 bases; bases outside gene matches: 10.

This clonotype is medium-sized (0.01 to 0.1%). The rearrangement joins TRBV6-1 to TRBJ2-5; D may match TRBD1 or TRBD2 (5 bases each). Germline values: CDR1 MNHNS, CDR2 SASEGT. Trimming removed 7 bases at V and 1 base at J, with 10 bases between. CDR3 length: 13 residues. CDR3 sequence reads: CASTTGTQETQYF. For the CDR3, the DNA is TGTGCCAGCACCACCGGGACCCAAGAGACCCAGTACTTC.

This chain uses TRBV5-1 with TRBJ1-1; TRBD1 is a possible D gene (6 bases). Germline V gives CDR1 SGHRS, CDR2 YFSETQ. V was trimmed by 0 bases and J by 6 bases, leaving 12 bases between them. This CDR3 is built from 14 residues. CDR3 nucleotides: TGCGCCAGCAGCTTGGCGGGGGGCGCCTCTGAAGCTTTCTTT. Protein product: CASSLAGGASEAFF.

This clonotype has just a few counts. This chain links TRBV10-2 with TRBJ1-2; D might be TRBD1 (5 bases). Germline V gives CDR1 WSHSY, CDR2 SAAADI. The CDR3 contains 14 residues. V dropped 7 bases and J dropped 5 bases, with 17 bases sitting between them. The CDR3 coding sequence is TGCGCCAGCAAGGACGAGGTTGGGGGATATGGCTACACCTTC. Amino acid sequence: CASKDEVGGYGYTF.

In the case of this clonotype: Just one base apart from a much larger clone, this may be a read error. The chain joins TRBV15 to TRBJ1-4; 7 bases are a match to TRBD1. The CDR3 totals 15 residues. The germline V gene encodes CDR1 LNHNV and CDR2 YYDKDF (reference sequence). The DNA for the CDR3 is TGTGTCACCAGCAGGGGGGGGGAGGCTAATGAAAAACTGTTTTTT. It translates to CVTSRGGEANEKLFF.

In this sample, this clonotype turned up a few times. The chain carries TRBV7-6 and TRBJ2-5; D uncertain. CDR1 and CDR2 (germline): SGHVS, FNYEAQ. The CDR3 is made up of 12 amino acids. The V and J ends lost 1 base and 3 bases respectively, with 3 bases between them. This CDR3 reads CASSLGEETQYF. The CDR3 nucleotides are TGTGCCAGCAGCTTAGGGGAAGAGACCCAGTACTTC.

The CDR3 nucleotides read TGTGCCAGCAGTTACTCGATACATCAGTCCCACGAGCAGTACTTC. It is translated as CASSYSIHQSHEQYF. This chain joins TRBV6-5 and TRBJ2-5, with D uncertain. TRBJ2-7 matches the DNA end more closely, so the J call is doubtful. The CDR3 spans 15 residues. CDR1 and CDR2 from the germline V gene are MNHEY and SVGAGI.

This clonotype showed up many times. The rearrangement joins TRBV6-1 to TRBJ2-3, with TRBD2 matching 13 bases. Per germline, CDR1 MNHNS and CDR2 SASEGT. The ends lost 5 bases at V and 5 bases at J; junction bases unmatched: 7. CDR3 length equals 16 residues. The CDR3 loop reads CASSRPGLAGLDTQYF. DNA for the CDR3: TGTGCCAGCAGTCGCCCGGGACTAGCGGGGTTAGATACGCAGTATTTT.

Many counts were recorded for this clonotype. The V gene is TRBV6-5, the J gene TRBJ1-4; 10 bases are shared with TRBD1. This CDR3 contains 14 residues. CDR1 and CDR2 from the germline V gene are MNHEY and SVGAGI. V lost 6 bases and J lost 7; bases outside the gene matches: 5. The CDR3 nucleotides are TGTGCCAGCAGGCGACAGGGGGCAGGTGAAAAACTGTTTTTT. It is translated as CASRRQGAGEKLFF.

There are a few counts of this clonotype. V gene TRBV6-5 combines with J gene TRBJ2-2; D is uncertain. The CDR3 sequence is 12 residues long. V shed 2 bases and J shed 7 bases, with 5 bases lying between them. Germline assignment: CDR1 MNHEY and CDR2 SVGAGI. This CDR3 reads CASSYGIGELFF. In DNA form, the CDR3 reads TGTGCCAGCAGTTACGGTATCGGGGAGCTGTTTTTT.

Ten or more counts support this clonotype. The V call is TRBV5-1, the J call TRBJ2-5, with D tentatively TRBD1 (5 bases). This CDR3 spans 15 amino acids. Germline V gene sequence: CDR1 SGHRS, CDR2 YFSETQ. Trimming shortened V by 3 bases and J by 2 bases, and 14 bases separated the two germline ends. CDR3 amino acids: CASSSKGAYQETQYF. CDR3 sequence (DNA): TGCGCCAGCAGCTCTAAAGGGGCCTATCAAGAGACCCAGTACTTC.

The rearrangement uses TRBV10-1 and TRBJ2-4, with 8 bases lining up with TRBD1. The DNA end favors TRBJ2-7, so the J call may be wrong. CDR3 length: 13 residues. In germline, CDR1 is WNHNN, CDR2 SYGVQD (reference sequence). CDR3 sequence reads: CASGGQGNYEQYF. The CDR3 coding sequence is TGCGCCAGCGGCGGACAGGGTAACTACGAGCAGTACTTC.

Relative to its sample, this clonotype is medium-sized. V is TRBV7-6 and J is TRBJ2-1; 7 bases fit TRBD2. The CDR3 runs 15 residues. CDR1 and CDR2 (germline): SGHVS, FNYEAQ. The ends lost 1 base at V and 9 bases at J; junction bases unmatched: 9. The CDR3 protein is CASSLGVGSSGEQFF. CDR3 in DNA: TGTGCCAGCAGCTTAGGCGTGGGGTCTAGCGGTGAGCAGTTCTTC.